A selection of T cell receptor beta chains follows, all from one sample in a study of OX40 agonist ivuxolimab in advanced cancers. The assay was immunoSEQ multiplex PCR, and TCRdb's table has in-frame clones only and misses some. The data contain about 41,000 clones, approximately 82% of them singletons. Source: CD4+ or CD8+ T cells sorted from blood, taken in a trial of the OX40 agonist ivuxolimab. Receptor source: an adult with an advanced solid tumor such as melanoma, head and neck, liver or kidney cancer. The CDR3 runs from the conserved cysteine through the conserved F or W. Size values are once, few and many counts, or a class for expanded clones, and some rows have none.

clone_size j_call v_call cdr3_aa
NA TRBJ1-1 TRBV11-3 CASSQIRGTEAFF
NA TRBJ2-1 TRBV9 CASSVGGRVTYNEQFF
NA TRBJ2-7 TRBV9 CASSVTGLFEEQYF
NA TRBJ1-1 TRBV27 CASSPNRGRAFF
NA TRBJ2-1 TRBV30 CAWSARNEQFF
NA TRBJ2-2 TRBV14 CASSAQRPGLAIINTGELFF
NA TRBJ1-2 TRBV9 CASSVGGQNYGYTF
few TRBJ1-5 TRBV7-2 CASSYDNFNQPQHF
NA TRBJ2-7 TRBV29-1 CSVEVEGGAGPYEQYF
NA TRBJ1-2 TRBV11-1 CASSRNRDSYGYTF
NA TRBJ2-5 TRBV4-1 CASSQAESFRETQYF
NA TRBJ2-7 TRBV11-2 CASSPGGTGGIYEQYF
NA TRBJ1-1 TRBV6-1 CASSGQGSNTEAFF
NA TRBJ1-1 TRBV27 CASSLDRGLVTEAFF
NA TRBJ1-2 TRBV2 CASSRQGVGGYTF
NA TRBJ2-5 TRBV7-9 CASIRGGGSGGTQYF
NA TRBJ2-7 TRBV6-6 CASSSDRGRRDEQYF
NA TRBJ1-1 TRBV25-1 CASSVRGVTEAFF
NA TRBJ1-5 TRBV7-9 CASSLDGRGPDQPQHF
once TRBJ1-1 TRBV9 CASSVEAGGTEAFF
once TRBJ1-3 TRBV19 CASHRQGAFTGNTIYF
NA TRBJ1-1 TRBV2 CASSDWAGNTEAFF
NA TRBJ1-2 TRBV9 CASHIGTADYGYTF
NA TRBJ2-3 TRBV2 CASSLRVLGTDTQYF
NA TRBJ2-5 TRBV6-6 CASRDSQETQYF
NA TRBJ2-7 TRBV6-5 CASSGAYEQYF
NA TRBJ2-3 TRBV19 CASSRGGGPVKDTQYF
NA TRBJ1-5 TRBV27 CASSPAGTVLYSNQPQHF
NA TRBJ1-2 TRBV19 CASRRPLGGGGYTF
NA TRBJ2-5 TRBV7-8 CASSLLRDRGRQETQYF
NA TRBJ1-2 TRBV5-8 CASRHRQGAGGYTF
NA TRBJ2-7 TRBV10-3 CAISGVKGAYEQYF
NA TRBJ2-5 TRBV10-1 CASSEYGEAQYF
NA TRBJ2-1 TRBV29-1 CSVTSASGIGNEQFF
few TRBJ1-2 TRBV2 CASSEGRGAYGYTF
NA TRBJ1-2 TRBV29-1 CSDVDRYYGYTF
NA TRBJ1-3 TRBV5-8 CASSSQGYSGNTIYF
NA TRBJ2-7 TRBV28 CASRTSGSPEQYF
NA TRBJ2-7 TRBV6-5 CASSAGTLYEQYF
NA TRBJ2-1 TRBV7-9 CASSMRTSGASSYNGQFF
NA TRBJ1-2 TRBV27 CASSSGAKYGYTF
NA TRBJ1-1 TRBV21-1 CASSKEGFAPGATEAFF
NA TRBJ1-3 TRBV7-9 CASSLIGSGNTIYF
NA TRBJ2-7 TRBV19 CASSTRIAGTAYEQYF
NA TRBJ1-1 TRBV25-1 CASSGDRVMNTEAFF
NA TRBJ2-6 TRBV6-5 CASRPTSAGANVLTF
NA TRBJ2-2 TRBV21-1 CASLALGQKAGELFF
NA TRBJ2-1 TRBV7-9 CASSFGYEGNEQFF